The clone carrying this T cell receptor beta chain was detected ten times or more. The investigators amplified TCR beta CDR3 regions from RNA transcripts. The study used the HTBI primer set for a first-round RT-PCR of the TCR CDR3. Each CDR3 protein gets one entry after TCRdb re-called the multiplex PCR reads with MiXCR. This table holds about 500,000 distinct CDR3 sequences, under 20% found once. This record comes from a study of T cells in Graves' hyperthyroidism and ophthalmopathy. Sequencing was performed on blood. The sequence was obtained from a woman aged 18-29 years with Graves' ophthalmopathy.

CDR3 protein: CASNYLLAGGPGNEQFF. CDR3 in DNA: TGTGCCAGCAATTACCTTTTAGCGGGAGGGCCTGGCAATGAGCAGTTCTTC. The chain has TRBV27 and TRBJ2-1; TRBD2 aligns across 11 bases. The CDR3 consists of 17 residues. Trimming removed 7 bases from V and 6 bases from J; junction bases left unmatched: 14. Germline CDR1 is MNHEY and CDR2 is SMNVEV (reference sequence).